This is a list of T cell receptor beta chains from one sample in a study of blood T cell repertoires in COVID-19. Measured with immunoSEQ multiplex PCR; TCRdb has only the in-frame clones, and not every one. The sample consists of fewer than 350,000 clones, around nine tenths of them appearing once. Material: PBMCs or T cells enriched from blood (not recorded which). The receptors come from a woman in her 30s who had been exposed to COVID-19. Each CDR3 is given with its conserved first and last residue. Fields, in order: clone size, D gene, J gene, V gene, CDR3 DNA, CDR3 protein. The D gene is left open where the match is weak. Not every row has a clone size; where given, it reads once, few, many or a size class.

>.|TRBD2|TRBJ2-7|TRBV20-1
TGCAGTGCTAGTTTACTAGCGGAGTCCTACGAGCAGTACTTC
CSASLLAESYEQYF
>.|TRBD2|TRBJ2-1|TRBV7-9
TGTGCCAGCAGCTTATTAGCGGGAGCTGGTGAGCAGTTCTTC
CASSLLAGAGEQFF
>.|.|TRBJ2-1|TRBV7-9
TGTGCCAGCAGCTTGTCCAGGGACAATGAGCAGTTCTTC
CASSLSRDNEQFF
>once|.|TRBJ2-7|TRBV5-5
TGTGCCAGCAGCTTGGTGGGTGGTTGGCTAGCCGGCGAGCAGTACTTC
CASSLVGGWLAGEQYF
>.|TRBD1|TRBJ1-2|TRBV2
TGTGCCAGCAAACCTGACAGGGGATCTTCCTATGGCTACACCTTC
CASKPDRGSSYGYTF
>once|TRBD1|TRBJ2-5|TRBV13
TGTGCCAGCAGCCCTCTATCAGGGGGTGGTAAAGAGACCCAGTACTTC
CASSPLSGGGKETQYF
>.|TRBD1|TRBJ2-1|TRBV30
TGTGCCTGGACGACAGGGACATCCGCCTACAATGAGCAGTTCTTC
CAWTTGTSAYNEQFF
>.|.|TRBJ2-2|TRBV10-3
TGTGCCATCAGTGAGGTGGGGCTCAGCGGGGAGCTGTTTTTT
CAISEVGLSGELFF
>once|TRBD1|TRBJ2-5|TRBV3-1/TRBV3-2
TGTGCCAGCAGCCAGAGGACAGGGCAAGAGACCCAGTACTTC
CASSQRTGQETQYF
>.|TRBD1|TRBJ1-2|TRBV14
TGTGCCAGCGCGGACAGGGGGAACTATGGCTACACCTTC
CASADRGNYGYTF
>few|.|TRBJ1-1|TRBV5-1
TGCGCCAGCAGACAGACAGGGAACACTGAAGCTTTCTTT
CASRQTGNTEAFF
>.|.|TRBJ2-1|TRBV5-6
TGTGCCAGCAGCTTCGCCGGGACTGTCTCCTACAATGAGCAGTTCTTC
CASSFAGTVSYNEQFF
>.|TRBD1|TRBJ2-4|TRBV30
TGTGCCTGGAGTGTAAAGGGACAGGGGGTCATTCAGTACTTC
CAWSVKGQGVIQYF
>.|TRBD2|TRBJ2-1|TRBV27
TGTGCCAGCAACGGGCGGCGGGAGTCCGGCAATGAGCAGTTCTTC
CASNGRRESGNEQFF
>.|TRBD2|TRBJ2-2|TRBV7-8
TGTGCCAGCAGCTTAATCCTAAAGGGGACTAGCGGGAGAGCCGGGGAGCTGTTTTTT
CASSLILKGTSGRAGELFF
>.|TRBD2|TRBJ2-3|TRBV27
TGTGCCAGCAGTTTGGGACTAGGAGGTGATACGCAGTATTTT
CASSLGLGGDTQYF
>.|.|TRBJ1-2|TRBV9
TGTGCCAGCAGCCCCTGGGGGGAAGGGAATGGCTACACCTTC
CASSPWGEGNGYTF
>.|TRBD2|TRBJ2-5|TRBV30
TGTGCCTGGGGATGGGGGATAGCGGGAGGGCGGATGGAGACCCAGTACTTC
CAWGWGIAGGRMETQYF
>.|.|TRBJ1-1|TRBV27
TGTGCCAGCAGTTTCCTAATGAACACTGAAGCTTTCTTT
CASSFLMNTEAFF
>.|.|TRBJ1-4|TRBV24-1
TGTGCCACCAGTGACCCAGCAGGGGACCGGGAAAAACTGTTTTTT
CATSDPAGDREKLFF
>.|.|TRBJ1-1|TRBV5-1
TGCGCCAGCAGCTTGAGAGCAAACACTGAAGCTTTCTTT
CASSLRANTEAFF
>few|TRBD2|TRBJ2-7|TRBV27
TGTGCCAGCAGAATAGCGGGAGGTCCTTCTGGCGAGCAGTACTTC
CASRIAGGPSGEQYF
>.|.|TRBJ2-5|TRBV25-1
TGTGCCAGCAGTGAGTCTCGGAGCCCCGAGACCCAGTACTTC
CASSESRSPETQYF
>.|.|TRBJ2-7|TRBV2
TGTGCCAGTCACCGGGACTCCTACGAGCAGTACTTC
CASHRDSYEQYF
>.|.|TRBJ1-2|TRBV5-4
TGTGCCAGCAGCGTTGACGGGGTGCAGGGCTACACCTTC
CASSVDGVQGYTF
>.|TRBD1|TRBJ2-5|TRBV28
TGTGCCAGCAGTCCACCGGACCGGGACAGACGCCAAGAGACCCAGTACTTC
CASSPPDRDRRQETQYF
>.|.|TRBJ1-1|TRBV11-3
TGTGCCAGCAGCCGTGGGGGGGTGAACACTGAAGCTTTCTTT
CASSRGGVNTEAFF
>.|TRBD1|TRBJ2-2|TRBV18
TGTGCCAGCTCACCGGGACAGGGGTACACCGGGGAGCTGTTTTTT
CASSPGQGYTGELFF
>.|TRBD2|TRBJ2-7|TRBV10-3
TGTGCCATCAGTGAGTCGACTCTGGCTAGCGGGAGTTACGAGCAGTACTTC
CAISESTLASGSYEQYF